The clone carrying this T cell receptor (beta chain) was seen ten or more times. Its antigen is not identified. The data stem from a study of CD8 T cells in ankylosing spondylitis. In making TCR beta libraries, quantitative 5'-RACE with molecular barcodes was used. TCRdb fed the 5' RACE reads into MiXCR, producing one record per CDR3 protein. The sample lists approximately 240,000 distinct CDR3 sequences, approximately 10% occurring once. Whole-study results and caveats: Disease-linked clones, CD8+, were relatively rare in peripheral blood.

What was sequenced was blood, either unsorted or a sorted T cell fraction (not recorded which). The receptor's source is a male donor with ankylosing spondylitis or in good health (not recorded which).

CDR3 DNA: TGTGCCATCAAGGAGGGGGCAGACACTGAAGCTTTCTTT. Amino acid sequence: CAIKEGADTEAFF. This chain connects TRBV10-3 to TRBJ1-1; 7 bases fit TRBD1. The CDR3 totals 13 residues. The J segment lost 3 bases and the V segment lost 7 bases, leaving 5 bases of the junction unmatched. Germline lookup yields CDR1 ENHRY and CDR2 SYGVKD.